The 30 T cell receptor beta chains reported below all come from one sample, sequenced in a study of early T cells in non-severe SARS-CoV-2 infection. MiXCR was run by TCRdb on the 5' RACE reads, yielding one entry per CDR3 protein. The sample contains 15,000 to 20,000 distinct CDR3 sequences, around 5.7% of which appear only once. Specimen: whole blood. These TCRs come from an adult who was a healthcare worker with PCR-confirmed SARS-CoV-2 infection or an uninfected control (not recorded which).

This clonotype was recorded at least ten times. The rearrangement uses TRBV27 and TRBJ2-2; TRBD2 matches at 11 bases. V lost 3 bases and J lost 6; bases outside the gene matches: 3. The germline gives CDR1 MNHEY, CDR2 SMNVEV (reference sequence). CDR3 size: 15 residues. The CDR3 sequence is CASSFLAGGAGELFF. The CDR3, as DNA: TGTGCCAGCAGTTTTCTAGCGGGAGGAGCCGGGGAGCTGTTTTTT.

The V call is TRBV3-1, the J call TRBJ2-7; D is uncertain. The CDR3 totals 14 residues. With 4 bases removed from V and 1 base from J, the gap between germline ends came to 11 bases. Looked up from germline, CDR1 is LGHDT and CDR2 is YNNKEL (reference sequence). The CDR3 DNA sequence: TGTGCCAGCAGCCCCGGACGGGCGTCCTACGAGCAGTACTTC. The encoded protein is CASSPGRASYEQYF.

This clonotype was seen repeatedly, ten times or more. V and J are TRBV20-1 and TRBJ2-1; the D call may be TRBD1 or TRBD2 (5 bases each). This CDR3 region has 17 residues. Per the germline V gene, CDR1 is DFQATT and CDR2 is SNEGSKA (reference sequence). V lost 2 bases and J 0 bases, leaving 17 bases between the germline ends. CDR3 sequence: CSARPQGSGSSYNEQFF. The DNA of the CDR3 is TGCAGTGCTAGACCTCAAGGGTCAGGGAGCTCCTACAATGAGCAGTTCTTC.

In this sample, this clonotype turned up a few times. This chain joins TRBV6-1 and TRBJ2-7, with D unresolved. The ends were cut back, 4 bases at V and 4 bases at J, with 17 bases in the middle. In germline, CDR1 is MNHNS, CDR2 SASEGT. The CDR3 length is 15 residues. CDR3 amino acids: CASSAADGSLYEQYF. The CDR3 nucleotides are TGTGCCAGCAGTGCCGCGGACGGAAGTCTGTACGAGCAGTACTTC.

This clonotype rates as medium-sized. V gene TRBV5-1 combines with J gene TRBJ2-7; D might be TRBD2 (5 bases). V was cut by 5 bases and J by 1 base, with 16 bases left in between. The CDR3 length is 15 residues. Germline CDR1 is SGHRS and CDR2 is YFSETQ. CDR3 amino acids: CASRRTAQDSYEQYF. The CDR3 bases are TGCGCCAGCAGAAGGACTGCGCAAGATTCCTACGAGCAGTACTTC.

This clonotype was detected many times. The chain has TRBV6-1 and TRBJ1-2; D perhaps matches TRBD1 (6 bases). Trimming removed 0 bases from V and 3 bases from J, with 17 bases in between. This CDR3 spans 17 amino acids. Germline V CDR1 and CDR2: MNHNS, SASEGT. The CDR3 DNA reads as TGTGCCAGCAGTGAAGCGCTTCCTGGGGGGCGACACTATGGCTACACCTTC. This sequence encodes CASSEALPGGRHYGYTF.

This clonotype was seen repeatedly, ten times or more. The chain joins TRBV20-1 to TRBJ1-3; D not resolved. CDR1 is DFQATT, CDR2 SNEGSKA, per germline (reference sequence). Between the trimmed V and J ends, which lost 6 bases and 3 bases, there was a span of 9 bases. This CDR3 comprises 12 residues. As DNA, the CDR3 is TGCAGTGCACTCACAAGTGGAAACACCATATATTTT. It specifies CSALTSGNTIYF.

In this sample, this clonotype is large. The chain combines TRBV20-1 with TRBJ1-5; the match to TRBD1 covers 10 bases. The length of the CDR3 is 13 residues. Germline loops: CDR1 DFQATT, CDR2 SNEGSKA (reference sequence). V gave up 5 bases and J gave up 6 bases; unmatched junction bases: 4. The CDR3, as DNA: TGCAGTGCTGGGACAGGGGAGAGTCAGCCCCAGCATTTT. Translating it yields CSAGTGESQPQHF.

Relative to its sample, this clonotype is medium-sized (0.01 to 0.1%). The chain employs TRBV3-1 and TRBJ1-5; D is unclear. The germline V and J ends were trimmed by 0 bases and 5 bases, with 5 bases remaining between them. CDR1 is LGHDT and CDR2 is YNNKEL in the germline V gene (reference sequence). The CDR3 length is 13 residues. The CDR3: CASSQDGDQPQHF. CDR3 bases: TGTGCCAGCAGCCAAGATGGGGATCAGCCCCAGCATTTT. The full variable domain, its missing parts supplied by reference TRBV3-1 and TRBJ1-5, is DTAVSQTPKYLVTQMGNDKSIKCEQNLGHDTMYWYKQDSKKFLKIMFSYNNKELIINETVPNRFSPKSPDKAHLNLHINSLELGDSAVYFCASSQDGDQPQHFGDGTRLSIL.

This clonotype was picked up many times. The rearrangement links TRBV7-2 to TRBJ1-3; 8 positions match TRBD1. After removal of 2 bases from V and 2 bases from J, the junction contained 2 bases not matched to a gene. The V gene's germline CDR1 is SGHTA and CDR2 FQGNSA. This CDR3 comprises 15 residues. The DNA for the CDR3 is TGTGCCAGCAGCTTATCCAGGGGGCCTGGAAACACCATATATTTT. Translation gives CASSLSRGPGNTIYF.

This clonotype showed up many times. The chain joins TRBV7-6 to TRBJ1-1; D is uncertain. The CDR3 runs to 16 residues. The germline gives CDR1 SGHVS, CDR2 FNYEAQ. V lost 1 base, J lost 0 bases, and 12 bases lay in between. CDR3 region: CASSLVALTLNTEAFF. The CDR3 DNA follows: TGTGCCAGCAGCTTAGTCGCCCTAACTCTGAACACTGAAGCTTTCTTT.

The CDR3 nucleotides are TGCAGCGCTGGCACGTCCCGCGGTACTGAAGCTTTCTTT. This sequence encodes CSAGTSRGTEAFF. The gene calls are TRBV29-1 and TRBJ1-1; D unresolved. The CDR3 totals 13 residues. The germline V gene encodes CDR1 SQVTM and CDR2 ANQGSEA. Between the trimmed V and J ends, which lost 7 bases and 5 bases, there was a span of 17 bases.

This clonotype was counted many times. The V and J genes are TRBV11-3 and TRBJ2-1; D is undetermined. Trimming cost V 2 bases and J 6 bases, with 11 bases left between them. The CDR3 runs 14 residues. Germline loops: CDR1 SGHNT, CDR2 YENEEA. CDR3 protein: CASSLSISGNEQFF. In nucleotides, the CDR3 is TGTGCCAGCAGCTTAAGCATTTCTGGCAATGAGCAGTTCTTC.

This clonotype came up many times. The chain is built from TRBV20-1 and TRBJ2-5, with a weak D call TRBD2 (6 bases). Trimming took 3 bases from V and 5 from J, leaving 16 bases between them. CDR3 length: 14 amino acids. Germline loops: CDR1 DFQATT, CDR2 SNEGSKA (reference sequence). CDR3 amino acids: CSASLGTGGETQYF. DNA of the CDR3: TGCAGTGCTAGCTTAGGAACCGGAGGGGAGACCCAGTACTTC.

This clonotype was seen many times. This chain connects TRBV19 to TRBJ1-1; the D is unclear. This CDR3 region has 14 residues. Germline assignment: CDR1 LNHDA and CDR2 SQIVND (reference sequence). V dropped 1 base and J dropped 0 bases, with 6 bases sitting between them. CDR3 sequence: CASSIGGLNTEAFF. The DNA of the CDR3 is TGTGCCAGTAGTATAGGGGGATTGAACACTGAAGCTTTCTTT.

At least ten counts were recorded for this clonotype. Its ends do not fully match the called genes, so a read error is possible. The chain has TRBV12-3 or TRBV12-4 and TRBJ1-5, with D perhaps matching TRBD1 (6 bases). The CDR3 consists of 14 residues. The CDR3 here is CASTLGGSNQPQHF. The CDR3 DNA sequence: TGTGCCAGCACTTTAGGGGGTAGCAATCAGCCCCAGCATTTT.

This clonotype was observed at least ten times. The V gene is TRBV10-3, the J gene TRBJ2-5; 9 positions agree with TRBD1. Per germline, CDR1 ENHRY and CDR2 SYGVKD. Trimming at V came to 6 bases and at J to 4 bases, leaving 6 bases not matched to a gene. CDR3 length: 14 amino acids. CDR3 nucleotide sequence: TGTGCCATCAGCCGACAGGGGGAAGGAGAGACCCAGTACTTC. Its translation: CAISRQGEGETQYF.

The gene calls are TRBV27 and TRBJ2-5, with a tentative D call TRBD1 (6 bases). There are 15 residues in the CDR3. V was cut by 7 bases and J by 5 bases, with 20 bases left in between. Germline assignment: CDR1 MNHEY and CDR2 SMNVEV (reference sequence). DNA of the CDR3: TGTGCCAGCAAACCCGGGACAATGCGAAGGGAGACCCAGTACTTC. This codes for CASKPGTMRRETQYF.

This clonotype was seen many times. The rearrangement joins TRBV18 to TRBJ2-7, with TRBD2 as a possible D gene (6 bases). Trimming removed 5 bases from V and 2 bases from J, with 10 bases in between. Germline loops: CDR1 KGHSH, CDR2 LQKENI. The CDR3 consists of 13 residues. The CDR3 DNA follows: TGTGCCAGCTCAGGCGGGATGGCCTACGAGCAGTACTTC. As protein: CASSGGMAYEQYF.

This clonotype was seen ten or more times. CDR3 DNA sequence: TGCGCCAGCACCGCCCACAGGGATGCAGGCGAGCAGTACTTC. Translated, it gives CASTAHRDAGEQYF. The V and J genes are TRBV10-2 and TRBJ2-7; TRBD1 is a possible D gene (6 bases). The CDR3 totals 14 residues. CDR1 and CDR2 (germline): WSHSY, SAAADI. Between the trimmed V and J ends, which lost 7 bases and 6 bases, there was a span of 19 bases.

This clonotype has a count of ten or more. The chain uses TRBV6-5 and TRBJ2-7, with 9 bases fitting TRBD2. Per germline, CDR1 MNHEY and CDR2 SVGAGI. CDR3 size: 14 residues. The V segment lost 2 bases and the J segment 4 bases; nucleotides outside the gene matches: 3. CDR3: CASSYLTSGYEQYF. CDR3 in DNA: TGTGCCAGCAGTTACCTGACTAGCGGATACGAGCAGTACTTC.

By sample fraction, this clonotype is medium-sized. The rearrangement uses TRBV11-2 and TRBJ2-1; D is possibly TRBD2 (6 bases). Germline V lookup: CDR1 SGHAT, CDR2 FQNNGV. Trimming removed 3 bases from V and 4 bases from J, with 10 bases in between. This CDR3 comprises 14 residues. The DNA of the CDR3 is TGTGCCAGCAGCTTGACTAGTCTGTACAATGAGCAGTTCTTC. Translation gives CASSLTSLYNEQFF.

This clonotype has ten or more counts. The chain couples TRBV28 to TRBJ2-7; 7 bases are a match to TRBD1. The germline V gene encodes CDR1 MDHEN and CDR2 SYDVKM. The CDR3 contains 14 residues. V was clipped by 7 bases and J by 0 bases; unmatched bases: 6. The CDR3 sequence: CASKSRDSSYEQYF. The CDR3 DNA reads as TGTGCCAGCAAATCTCGGGACAGCTCCTACGAGCAGTACTTC.

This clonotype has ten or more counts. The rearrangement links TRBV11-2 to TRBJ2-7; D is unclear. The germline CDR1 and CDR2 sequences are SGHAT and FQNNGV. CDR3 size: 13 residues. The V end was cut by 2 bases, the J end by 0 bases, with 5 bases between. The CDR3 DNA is TGTGCCAGCAGCTTACACTCCTCCTACGAGCAGTACTTC. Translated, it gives CASSLHSSYEQYF.

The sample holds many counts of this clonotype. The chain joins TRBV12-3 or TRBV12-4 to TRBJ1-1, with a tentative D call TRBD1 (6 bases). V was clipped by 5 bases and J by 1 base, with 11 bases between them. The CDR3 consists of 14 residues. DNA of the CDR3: TGTGCCAGCAGTCCTTGGGACACGAACACTGAAGCTTTCTTT. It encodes CASSPWDTNTEAFF.

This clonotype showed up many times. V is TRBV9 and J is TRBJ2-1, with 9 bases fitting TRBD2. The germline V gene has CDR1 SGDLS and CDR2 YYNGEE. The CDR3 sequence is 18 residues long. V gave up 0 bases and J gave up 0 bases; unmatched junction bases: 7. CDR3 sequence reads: CASSVGASGASSYNEQFF. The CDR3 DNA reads TGTGCCAGCAGCGTAGGGGCTAGCGGGGCTAGCTCCTACAATGAGCAGTTCTTC.

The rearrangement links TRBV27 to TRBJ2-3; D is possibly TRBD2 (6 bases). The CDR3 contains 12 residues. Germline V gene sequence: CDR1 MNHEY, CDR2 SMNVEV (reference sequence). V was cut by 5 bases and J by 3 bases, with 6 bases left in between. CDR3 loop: CASSLATDTQYF. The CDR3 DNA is TGTGCCAGCAGTCTAGCGACAGATACGCAGTATTTT.

The CDR3 spells CASSRTSGEAETQYF. The CDR3, as DNA: TGTGCCAGCAGTCGGACTAGCGGAGAGGCAGAGACCCAGTACTTC. This chain connects TRBV7-9 to TRBJ2-5; 10 positions agree with TRBD2. V trimming: 6 bases; J trimming: 4 bases; junction bases outside the gene matches: 8. There are 15 residues in the CDR3. The germline V gene encodes CDR1 SEHNR and CDR2 FQNEAQ (reference sequence).

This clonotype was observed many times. For the CDR3, the DNA is TGTGCCAGCAGTCCCCGGGACCCGACCACAGATACGCAGTATTTT. Translating it yields CASSPRDPTTDTQYF. The V and J genes are TRBV6-5 and TRBJ2-3; D is perhaps TRBD1 or TRBD2 (5 bases each). Germline V gives CDR1 MNHEY, CDR2 SVGAGI. Trimming took 5 bases from V and 2 from J, leaving 14 bases between them. The CDR3 consists of 15 residues.

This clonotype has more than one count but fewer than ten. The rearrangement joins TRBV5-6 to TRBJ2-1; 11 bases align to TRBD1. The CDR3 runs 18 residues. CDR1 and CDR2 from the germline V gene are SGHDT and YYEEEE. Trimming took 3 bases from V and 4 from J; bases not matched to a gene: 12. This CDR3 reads CASSSDRGRLNFYNEQFF. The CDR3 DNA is TGTGCCAGCAGCTCGGACAGGGGGCGCCTCAACTTTTACAATGAGCAGTTCTTC.